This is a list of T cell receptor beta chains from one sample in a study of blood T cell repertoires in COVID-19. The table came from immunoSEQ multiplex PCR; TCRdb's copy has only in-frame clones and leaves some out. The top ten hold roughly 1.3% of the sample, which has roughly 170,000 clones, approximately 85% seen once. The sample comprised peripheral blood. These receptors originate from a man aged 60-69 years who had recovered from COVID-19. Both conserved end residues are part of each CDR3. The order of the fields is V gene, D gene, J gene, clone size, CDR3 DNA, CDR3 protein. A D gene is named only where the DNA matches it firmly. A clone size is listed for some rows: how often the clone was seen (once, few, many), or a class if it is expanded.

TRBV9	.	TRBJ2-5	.	TGTGCCAGCAGCGGAGGGCTAAAAGAGACCCAGTACTTC	CASSGGLKETQYF
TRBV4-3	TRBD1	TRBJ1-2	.	TGCGCCAGCAGCCAAGGACAGGGTACCTATGGCTACACCTTC	CASSQGQGTYGYTF
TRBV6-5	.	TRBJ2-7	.	TGTGCCACGATACAGGGCGCCACCAACGAGCAGTACTTC	CATIQGATNEQYF
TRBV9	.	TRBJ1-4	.	TGTGCCAGCAGCGCCGGTTTATATGAAAAACTGTTTTTT	CASSAGLYEKLFF
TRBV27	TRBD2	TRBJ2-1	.	TGTGCCAGCAGTATGGGACTAGCGGGGACGAATGAGCAGTTCTTC	CASSMGLAGTNEQFF
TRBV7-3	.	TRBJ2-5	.	TGTGCCAGCAGCGAGGTGGGAGAGACCCAGTACTTC	CASSEVGETQYF
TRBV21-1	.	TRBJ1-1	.	TGTTTCCATATCGGGAGGGGTGCTTTCTTT	CFHIGRGAFF
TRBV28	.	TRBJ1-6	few	TGTGCCAGCAGTTACGGACAGAAACCCCTCCACTTT	CASSYGQKPLHF
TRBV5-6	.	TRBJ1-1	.	TGTGCCAGCAGCTTGGTACAGCAGAACACTGAAGCTTTCTTT	CASSLVQQNTEAFF
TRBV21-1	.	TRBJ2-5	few	TGTGCCAGCAGCTCGAGGGGGCTGGAGACCCAGTACTTC	CASSSRGLETQYF
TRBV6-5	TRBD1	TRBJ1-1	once	TGTGCCAGCAGCAATCGGGACAGGAACACTGAAGCTTTCTTT	CASSNRDRNTEAFF
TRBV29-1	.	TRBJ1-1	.	TGCAGCGTTGAAGAGCCAGGCATGAACACTGAAGCTTTCTTT	CSVEEPGMNTEAFF
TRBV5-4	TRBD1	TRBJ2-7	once	TGTGCCAGCAGCCCGCCAGGACAGGGCATCTACGAGCAGTACTTC	CASSPPGQGIYEQYF
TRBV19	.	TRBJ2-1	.	TGTGCCAGTAGTAAACCCGCCGCAACCAGCAATGAGCAGTTCTTC	CASSKPAATSNEQFF
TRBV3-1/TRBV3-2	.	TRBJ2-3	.	TGTGCCAGCAGCCAAGAGGGTCGGGGTGGCACAGATACGCAGTATTTT	CASSQEGRGGTDTQYF
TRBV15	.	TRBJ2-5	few	TGTGCCACCGACAAACCCCCACAGGGAGGGGAAGAGACCCAGTACTTC	CATDKPPQGGEETQYF
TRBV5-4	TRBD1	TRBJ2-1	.	TGTGCCAGCAGCTGGCCCGACAGGGGCTCCTACAATGAGCAGTTCTTC	CASSWPDRGSYNEQFF
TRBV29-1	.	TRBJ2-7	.	TGCAGCGTTGGACAGTACTACGAGCAGTACTTC	CSVGQYYEQYF
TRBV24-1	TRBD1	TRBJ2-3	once	TGTGCCACCAGTCCTTTCAGAGGGACAGAGATCGATACGCAGTATTTT	CATSPFRGTEIDTQYF
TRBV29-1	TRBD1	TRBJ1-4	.	TGCAGCGTCGGGACAGGGCCTGAAAAACTGTTTTTT	CSVGTGPEKLFF
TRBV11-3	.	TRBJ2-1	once	TGTGCCAGCAGCCTCCTAGGACAGTCAGATGAGCAGTTCTTC	CASSLLGQSDEQFF
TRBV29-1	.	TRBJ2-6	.	TGCAGCGTTGTTCGCTCTTTCGGGTCTGGGGCCAACGTCCTGACTTTC	CSVVRSFGSGANVLTF
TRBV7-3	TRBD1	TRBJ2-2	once	TGTGCCAGCAGCTTAAGGGGACAGGGGTCCGGGGAGCTGTTTTTT	CASSLRGQGSGELFF
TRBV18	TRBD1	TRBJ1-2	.	TGTGCCAGCTCACCCGGGGACGGGACAGGGGGCAACTATGGCTACACCTTC	CASSPGDGTGGNYGYTF
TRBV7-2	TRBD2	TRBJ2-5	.	TGTGCCAGCAGAAAAGGCGTTAGCGGGGGGGGAGAGACCCAGTACTTC	CASRKGVSGGGETQYF
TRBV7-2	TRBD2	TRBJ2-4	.	TGTGCCAGCAGCTTCAGCGGGGGGGCTTTAAACATTCAGTACTTC	CASSFSGGALNIQYF
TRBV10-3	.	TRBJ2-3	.	TGTGCCGTCCTACGCACAGATACGCAGTATTTT	CAVLRTDTQYF
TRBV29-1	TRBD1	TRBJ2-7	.	TGCAGCGTTGACCCGGGACAGGGCTCCTACGAGCAGTACTTC	CSVDPGQGSYEQYF
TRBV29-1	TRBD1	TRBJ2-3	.	TGCAGCGTTGCGGGACAGGTTACTAGCACAGATACGCAGTATTTT	CSVAGQVTSTDTQYF
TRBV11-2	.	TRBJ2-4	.	TGTGCCAGCAGCTTAGTTACGGGACTAGCCAAAAACATTCAGTACTTC	CASSLVTGLAKNIQYF
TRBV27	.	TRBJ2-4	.	TGTGCCAGCAGTTCCCTAGTCGGGAGCCCTTCGGCCAAAAACATTCAGTACTTC	CASSSLVGSPSAKNIQYF
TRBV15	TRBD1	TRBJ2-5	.	TGTGCCACCAGCAGGTGGGACAGTCCGAGTCCGGAGACCCAGTACTTC	CATSRWDSPSPETQYF
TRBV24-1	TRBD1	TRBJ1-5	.	TGTGCCACCAGTGATTCACAGGGGGGCGGGCGGCCCCAGCATTTT	CATSDSQGGGRPQHF
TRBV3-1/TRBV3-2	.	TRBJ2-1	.	TGTGCCAGCAGCCAAGATCACGAGGGGGTAGGCAATGAGCAGTTCTTC	CASSQDHEGVGNEQFF
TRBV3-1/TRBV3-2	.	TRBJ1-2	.	TGTGCCAGCAGCCCCGAGGACCCGGCAGGGTTCTATGGCTACACCTTC	CASSPEDPAGFYGYTF
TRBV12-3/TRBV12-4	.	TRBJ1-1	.	TGTGCCAGCAGTTTAGAACTTTTCGAAGCTTTCTTT	CASSLELFEAFF
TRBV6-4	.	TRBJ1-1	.	TGTGCCAGCAGTTTACGGGAGAACACTGAAGCTTTCTTT	CASSLRENTEAFF
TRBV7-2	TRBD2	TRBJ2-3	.	TGTGCCAGCTGGTCGCGGGGGGCACCCACAGATACGCAGTATTTT	CASWSRGAPTDTQYF
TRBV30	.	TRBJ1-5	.	TGTGCCTGGAGTGGTGGCAGGTCAAATCAGCCCCAGCATTTT	CAWSGGRSNQPQHF
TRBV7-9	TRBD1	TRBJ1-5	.	TGTGCCAGCAGTCCACAGAGTGGGACAGGGAATCAGCCCCAGCATTTT	CASSPQSGTGNQPQHF
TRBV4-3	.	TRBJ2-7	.	TGCGCCAGCAGCCAAGGGAGGCACTCCTACGAGCAGTACTTC	CASSQGRHSYEQYF